Below are 10 T cell receptor beta chains sequenced from a single sample in a study of blood T cell repertoires in COVID-19. Using immunoSEQ multiplex PCR, the repertoire was profiled, and TCRdb retains in-frame clones only, with some absent. The sample gives some 150,000 clones, 80% to 90% of which show up once; around 8% is in the top ten. The sample was peripheral blood. These receptors came from a woman aged 55-69 years with COVID-19, enrolled during active disease.

This clone was detected only once. The genes are TRBV7-9 and TRBJ2-1; 8 bases are shared with TRBD1. Trimming cost V 5 bases and J 2 bases; bases outside gene matches: 5. The CDR3 length is 15 residues. CDR1 is SEHNR and CDR2 is FQNEAQ in the germline V gene (reference sequence). The CDR3 coding sequence is TGTGCCAGCAGCCCTCGGGACAGGCCCTACAATGAGCAGTTCTTC. Amino acid sequence: CASSPRDRPYNEQFF.

V is TRBV27 and J is TRBJ2-4; 9 bases agree with TRBD1. CDR1 is MNHEY and CDR2 is SMNVEV in the germline V gene (reference sequence). CDR3 size: 15 residues. The J segment lost 7 bases and the V segment lost 1 base, leaving 5 bases of the junction unmatched. For the CDR3, the DNA is TGTGCCAGCAGTTTATACCGACAGGGGGGGAACATTCAGTACTTC. Translated, it gives CASSLYRQGGNIQYF.

V gene TRBV9 combines with J gene TRBJ1-4, with D uncertain. CDR1 is SGDLS and CDR2 is YYNGEE in the germline V gene. This CDR3 contains 12 residues. The ends were cut back, 8 bases at V and 7 bases at J, with 12 bases in the middle. The CDR3 region has the DNA TGTGCCAGTGGAGCGCTAGGTGAAAAACTGTTTTTT. Amino acids: CASGALGEKLFF.

The chain employs TRBV7-9 and TRBJ1-1; 9 positions match TRBD1. The germline V gene encodes CDR1 SEHNR and CDR2 FQNEAQ (reference sequence). V shed 5 bases, J shed 1 base, and the junction held 2 bases outside the gene matches. The CDR3 runs to 14 residues. CDR3 sequence reads: CASSPGQGNTEAFF. The CDR3 bases are TGTGCCAGCAGCCCGGGACAGGGGAACACTGAAGCTTTCTTT.

This clone has just one count. As DNA, the CDR3 is TGTGCCAGCAGCGAGGACAGGGGTAGGCCCTACGAGCAGTACTTC. It specifies CASSEDRGRPYEQYF. The chain uses TRBV6-5 and TRBJ2-7; 9 bases are a match to TRBD1. Germline assignment: CDR1 MNHEY and CDR2 SVGAGI. The V gene end was trimmed by 6 bases and the J gene end by 2 bases; junction bases not matched to a gene: 8. The CDR3 loop spans 15 amino acids.

The gene calls are TRBV15 and TRBJ1-6, with D perhaps TRBD1 (6 bases). V dropped 0 bases and J dropped 9 bases, with 12 bases sitting between them. There are 15 residues in the CDR3. Looked up from germline, CDR1 is LNHNV and CDR2 is YYDKDF (reference sequence). The CDR3 is CATSREGGGGSPLHF. In DNA, the CDR3 is TGTGCCACCAGCAGAGAGGGGGGCGGGGGTTCACCCCTCCACTTT.

The rearrangement uses TRBV5-4 and TRBJ2-1; 11 bases agree with TRBD2. Germline loops: CDR1 SGHNT, CDR2 YYREEE (reference sequence). The CDR3 length is 15 residues. V dropped 0 bases and J dropped 8; count of bases not matched to a gene: 4. CDR3 sequence reads: CASSLALAGGDEQFF. The CDR3 DNA is TGTGCCAGCAGCTTGGCTCTAGCGGGGGGTGATGAGCAGTTCTTC.

V is TRBV7-3 and J is TRBJ2-1, with D perhaps matching TRBD2 (6 bases). The CDR3 consists of 15 residues. Trimming took off 2 bases at V and 0 bases at J, with 8 bases between the two ends. Germline lookup yields CDR1 SGHTA and CDR2 FQGTGA. The CDR3 region has the DNA TGTGCCAGCAGCTTATACGGGAGCTCCTACAATGAGCAGTTCTTC. Translating gives CASSLYGSSYNEQFF.

This chain joins TRBV30 and TRBJ2-1; 10 bases are a match to TRBD2. Germline V gene data show CDR1 as GTSNPN and CDR2 as SVGIG (reference sequence). The ends lost 1 base at V and 7 bases at J; junction bases unmatched: 4. The length of the CDR3 is 14 residues. DNA of the CDR3: TGTGCCTGGAGTGAAGCGGGGGGGCGGAATGAGCAGTTCTTC. It yields the protein CAWSEAGGRNEQFF. Looking up the rest from reference TRBV30 and TRBJ2-1 gives the full variable domain: SQTIHQWPATLVQPVGSPLSLECTVEGTSNPNLYWYRQAAGRGLQLLFYSVGIGQISSEVPQNLSASRPQDRQFILSSKKLLLSDSGFYLCAWSEAGGRNEQFFGPGTRLTVL.

The chain has TRBV9 and TRBJ1-5; maybe TRBD1 (6 bases). The germline V gene has CDR1 SGDLS and CDR2 YYNGEE. This CDR3 contains 14 residues. V gave up 0 bases and J gave up 7 bases, with 11 bases separating them. This CDR3 reads CASSVGDRTQPQHF. CDR3 sequence (DNA): TGTGCCAGCAGCGTAGGTGACAGGACACAGCCCCAGCATTTT.